This TCR beta chain was sequenced in a study of T cell responses to AZD1222 COVID-19 vaccine. Study in general: Pooled together were second doses at about 4 or about 12 weeks.

Findings and caveats of the study: Dominant CD4 TCR responses targeted spike regions 160-218 and 743-854.

Regarding this clone: The antigen remains undetermined.

Only in-frame clones appear in the TCRdb table, and some are missing; sequencing was by immunoSEQ multiplex PCR. The sample consists of roughly 100,000 clones, 90% to 95% of them appearing once. Sequencing was performed on peripheral blood, taken on day 0 of AZD1222 vaccination. The clonotype comes from an adult in good health.

The CDR3 DNA sequence: TGTGCCAGCAGCCAACAAGGGGGCACTGAAGCTTTCTTT. Translated: CASSQQGGTEAFF. The V gene is TRBV14, the J gene TRBJ1-1, with D possibly being TRBD1 (6 bases). The CDR3 length is 13 residues. The V and J ends lost 2 bases and 4 bases respectively, with 8 bases between them. Germline values: CDR1 SGHDN, CDR2 FVKESK.